Sequencing of this TCR beta chain was carried out in a study of sequential checkpoint blockade in melanoma (dated by TCRdb to the late 2010s). With respect to the entire study: In a 1:1 randomization, patients received either first-line nivolumab then ipilimumab (arm A) or ipilimumab then nivolumab (arm B). Both trial sequences were followed by maintenance nivolumab.

TCRbeta CDR3 regions were immunosequenced from genomic DNA with the immunoSEQ Assay. Genomic DNA was amplified by bias-controlled multiplex PCR before high-throughput sequencing. The authors' pipeline ran thus. To quantify the absolute abundance of each unique TCRbeta CDR3 region, the sequences were collapsed and filtered. Clonality, defined as 1 minus Pielou's evenness, was calculated using only productive rearrangements. A previously published method was used to identify clones with significantly greater frequencies in on-treatment samples than in baseline samples. Held by TCRdb, this immuneACCESS table contains in-frame sequences only and omits some clones. Under half of the omission traces to an unresolved V gene where checked; the cause of the rest is unknown. V, J and clone size are those of that table, while D and trimming were read from the DNA. Within this sample are around 18,000 clones, with just over 70% of them counted one time only. About 10% of the sample lies in the top ten.

The treatment or condition label, read with the paper, signifies: randomized to nivolumab then ipilimumab (arm A) or the reverse (arm B). No trial patient had received prior DNA-damaging chemotherapy. Thawed PBMCs were sorted on a FACS Aria II flow cytometer to isolate live CD3+CD8+ cells negative for CD19 and CD56. The samples were obtained from melanoma patients enrolled in CheckMate 064, an open-label, randomized phase II trial testing sequential checkpoint blockade. Peripheral blood mononuclear cells were collected by leukapheresis, purified with Ficoll-Paque, and frozen in human serum with approximately 9.9% DMSO. Immediately after sorting, the purity of the sorted blood CD3+CD8+ cells was confirmed to be >95%, and DNA was then extracted. The study at large found these results: The model for predicting response that combines TCR metrics with mutation burden needs to be validated in larger, independent patient cohorts.

With regard to this clone: What antigen it recognizes has not been identified. Nothing much larger sits one base from this clone, and base qualities are not available.

The germline V gene gives CDR1 as MNHEY and CDR2 as SVGAGI. V ends up 6 bases short and J 3 bases short, with an unmatched junction base count of 7. The CDR3 runs 14 amino acids, cysteine and phenylalanine included. The kept DNA is CDR3 alone, 42 bases in frame from the first base. Here the chain combines TRBV6-5 and TRBJ2-7, with 8 bases aligning to TRBD1. This clonotype was obtained from a human donor with melanoma. Sequenced material: CD8+ T cells sorted from blood (inferred from file names), taken from a patient given nivolumab and ipilimumab in sequence. The CDR3 region: CASSFGQGSYEQYF. The DNA reads as follows: TGTGCCAGCAGCTTTGGACAGGGTAGCTACGAGCAGTACTTC.